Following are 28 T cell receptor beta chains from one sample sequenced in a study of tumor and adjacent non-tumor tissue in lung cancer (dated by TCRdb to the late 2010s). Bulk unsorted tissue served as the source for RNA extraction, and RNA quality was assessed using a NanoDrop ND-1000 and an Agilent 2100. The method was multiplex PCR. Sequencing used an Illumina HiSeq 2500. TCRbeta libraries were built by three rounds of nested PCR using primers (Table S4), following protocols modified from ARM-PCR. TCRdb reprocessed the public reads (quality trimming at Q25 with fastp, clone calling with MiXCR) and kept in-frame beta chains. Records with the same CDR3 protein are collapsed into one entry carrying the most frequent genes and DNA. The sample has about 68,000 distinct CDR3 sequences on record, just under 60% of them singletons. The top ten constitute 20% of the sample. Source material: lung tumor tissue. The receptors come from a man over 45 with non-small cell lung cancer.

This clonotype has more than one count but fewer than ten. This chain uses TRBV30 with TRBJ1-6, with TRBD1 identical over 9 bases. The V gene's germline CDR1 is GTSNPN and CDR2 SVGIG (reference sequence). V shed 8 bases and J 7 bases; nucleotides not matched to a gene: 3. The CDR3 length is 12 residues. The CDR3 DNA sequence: TGTGCCGCGGACAGGGGCAATTCACCCCTCCACTTT. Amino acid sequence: CAADRGNSPLHF.

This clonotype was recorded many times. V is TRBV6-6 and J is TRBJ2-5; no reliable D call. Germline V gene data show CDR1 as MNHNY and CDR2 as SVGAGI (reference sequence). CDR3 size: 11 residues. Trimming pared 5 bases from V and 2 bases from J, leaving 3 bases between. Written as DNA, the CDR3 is TGTGCCAGCAGTGAACAAGAGACCCAGTACTTC. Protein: CASSEQETQYF.

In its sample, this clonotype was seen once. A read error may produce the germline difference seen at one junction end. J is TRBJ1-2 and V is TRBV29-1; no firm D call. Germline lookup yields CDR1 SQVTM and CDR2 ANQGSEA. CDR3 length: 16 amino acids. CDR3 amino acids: CSFESGGQTRKWGYTF. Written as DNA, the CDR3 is TGCAGCTTTGAGTCCGGAGGTCAGACTAGGAAGTGGGGCTACACCTTC.

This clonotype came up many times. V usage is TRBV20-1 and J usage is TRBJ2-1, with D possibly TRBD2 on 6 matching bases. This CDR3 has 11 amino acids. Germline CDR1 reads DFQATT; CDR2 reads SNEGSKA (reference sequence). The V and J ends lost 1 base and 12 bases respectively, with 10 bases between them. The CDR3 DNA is TGCAGTGCTAGAGGCGGGACCGGGCAGTTCTTC. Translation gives CSARGGTGQFF.

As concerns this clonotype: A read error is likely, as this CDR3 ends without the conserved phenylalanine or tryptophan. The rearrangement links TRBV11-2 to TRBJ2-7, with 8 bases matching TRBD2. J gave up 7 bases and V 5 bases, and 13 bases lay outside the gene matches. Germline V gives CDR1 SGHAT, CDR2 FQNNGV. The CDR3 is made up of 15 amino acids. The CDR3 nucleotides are TGTGCCAGCAGCCCGGGGACTAGGATATCGGGGGAGCAGTACCTC. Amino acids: CASSPGTRISGEQYL.

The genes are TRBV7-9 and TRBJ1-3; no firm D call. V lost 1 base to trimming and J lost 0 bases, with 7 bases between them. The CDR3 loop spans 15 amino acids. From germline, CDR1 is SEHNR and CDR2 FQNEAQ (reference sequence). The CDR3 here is CASSLVWGSGNTIYF. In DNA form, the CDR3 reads TGTGCCAGCAGCTTAGTTTGGGGCTCTGGAAACACCATATATTTT.

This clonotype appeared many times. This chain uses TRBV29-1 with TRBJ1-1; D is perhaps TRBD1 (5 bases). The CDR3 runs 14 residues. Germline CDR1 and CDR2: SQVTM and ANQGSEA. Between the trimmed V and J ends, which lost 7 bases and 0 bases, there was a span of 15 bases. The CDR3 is CSAVPEGVNTEAFF. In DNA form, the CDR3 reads TGCAGCGCCGTTCCCGAAGGGGTGAACACTGAAGCTTTCTTT.

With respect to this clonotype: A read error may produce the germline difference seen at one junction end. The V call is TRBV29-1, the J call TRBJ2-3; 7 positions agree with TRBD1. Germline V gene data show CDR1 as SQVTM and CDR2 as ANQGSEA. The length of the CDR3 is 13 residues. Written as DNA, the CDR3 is TGCAGCGTTGTAGGGGGCGCGACAGATGCGCAGTATTTT. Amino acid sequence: CSVVGGATDAQYF.

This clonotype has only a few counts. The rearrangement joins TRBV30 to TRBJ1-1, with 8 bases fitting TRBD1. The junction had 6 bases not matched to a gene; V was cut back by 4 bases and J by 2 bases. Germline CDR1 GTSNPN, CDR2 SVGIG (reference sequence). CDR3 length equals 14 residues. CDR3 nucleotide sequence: TGTGCCTGGAAAGGACAGGGATTAAACACTGAAGCTTTCTTT. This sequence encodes CAWKGQGLNTEAFF.

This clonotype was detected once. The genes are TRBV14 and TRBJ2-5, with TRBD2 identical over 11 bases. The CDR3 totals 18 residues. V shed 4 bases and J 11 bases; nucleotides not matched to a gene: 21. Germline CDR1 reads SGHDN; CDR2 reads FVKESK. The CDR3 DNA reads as TGTGCCAGCAGCCGCCTCCCTCGACTAGCGGGGATCCAAGCGACTCAGTACTTC. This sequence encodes CASSRLPRLAGIQATQYF.

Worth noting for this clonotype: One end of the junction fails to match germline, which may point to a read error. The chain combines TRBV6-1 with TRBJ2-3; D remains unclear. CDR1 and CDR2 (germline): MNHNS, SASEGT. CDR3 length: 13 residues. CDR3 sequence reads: CATSEVVADTQYF. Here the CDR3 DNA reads TGTGCCACCAGTGAAGTGGTTGCAGATACGCAGTATTTT.

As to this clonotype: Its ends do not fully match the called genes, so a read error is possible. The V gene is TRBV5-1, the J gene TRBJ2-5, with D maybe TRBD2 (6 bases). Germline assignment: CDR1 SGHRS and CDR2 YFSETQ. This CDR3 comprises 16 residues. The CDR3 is CGSSRQTSGPQETQYF. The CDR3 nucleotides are TGCGGCAGCAGCCGTCAGACTAGTGGGCCCCAAGAGACCCAGTACTTC. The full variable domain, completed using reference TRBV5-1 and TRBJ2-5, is KAGVTQTPRYLIKTRGQQVTLSCSPISGHRSVSWYQQTPGQGLQFLFEYFSETQRNKGNFPGRFSGRQFSNSRSEMNVSTLELGDSALYLCGSSRQTSGPQETQYFGPGTRLLVL.

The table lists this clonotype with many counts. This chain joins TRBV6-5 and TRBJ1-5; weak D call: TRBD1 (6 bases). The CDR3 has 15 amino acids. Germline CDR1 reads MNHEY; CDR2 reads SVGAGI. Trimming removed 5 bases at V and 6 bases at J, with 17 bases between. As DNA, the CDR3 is TGTGCCAGCAGTCCGGACGGGGGGGGCACTCAGCCCCAGCATTTT. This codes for CASSPDGGGTQPQHF.

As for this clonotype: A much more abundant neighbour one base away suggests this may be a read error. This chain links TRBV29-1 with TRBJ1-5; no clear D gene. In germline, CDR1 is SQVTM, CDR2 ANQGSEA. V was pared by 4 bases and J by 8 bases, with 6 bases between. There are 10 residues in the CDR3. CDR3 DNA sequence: TGCAGCGTTGTTAGGAAGCCCCAGCATTTT. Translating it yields CSVVRKPQHF.

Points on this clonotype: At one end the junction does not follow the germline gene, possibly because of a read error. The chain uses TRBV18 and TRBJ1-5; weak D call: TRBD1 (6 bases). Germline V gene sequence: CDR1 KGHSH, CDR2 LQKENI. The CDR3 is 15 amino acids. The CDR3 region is CASSPRGLGNRPQHF. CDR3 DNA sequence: TGTGCCAGCTCACCACGGGGGCTAGGGAATCGGCCCCAGCATTTT.

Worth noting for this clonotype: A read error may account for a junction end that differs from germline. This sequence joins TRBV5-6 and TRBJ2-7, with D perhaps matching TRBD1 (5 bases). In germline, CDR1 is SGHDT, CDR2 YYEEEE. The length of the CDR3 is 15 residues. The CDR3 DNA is TGTGCCAGCAGCTTGGACAGGATGCAGTCCTACGAGCTGTACTTC. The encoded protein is CASSLDRMQSYELYF.

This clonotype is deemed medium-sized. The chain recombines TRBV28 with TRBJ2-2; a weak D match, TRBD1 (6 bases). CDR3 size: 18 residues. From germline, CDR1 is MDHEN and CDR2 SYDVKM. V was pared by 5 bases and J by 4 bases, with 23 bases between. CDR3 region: CASSAARGTPKGTGELFF. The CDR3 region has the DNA TGTGCCAGCAGTGCAGCAAGAGGGACACCTAAGGGCACCGGGGAGCTGTTTTTT.

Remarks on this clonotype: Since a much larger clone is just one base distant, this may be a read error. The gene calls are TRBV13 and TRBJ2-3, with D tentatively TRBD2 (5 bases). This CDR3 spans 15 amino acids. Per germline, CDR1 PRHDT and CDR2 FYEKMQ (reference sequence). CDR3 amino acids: CASSFRRGPTDAQYF. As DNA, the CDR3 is TGTGCCAGCAGCTTCCGTCGCGGGCCCACAGATGCGCAGTATTTT.

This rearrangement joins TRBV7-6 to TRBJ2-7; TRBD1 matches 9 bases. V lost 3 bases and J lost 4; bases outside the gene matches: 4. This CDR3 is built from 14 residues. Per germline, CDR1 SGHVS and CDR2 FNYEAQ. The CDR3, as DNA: TGTGCCAGCAGCTTCGGGACAGGGATATACGAGCAGTACTTC. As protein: CASSFGTGIYEQYF. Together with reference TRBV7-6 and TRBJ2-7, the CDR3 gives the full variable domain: GAGVSQSPRYKVTKRGQDVALRCDPISGHVSLYWYRQALGQGPEFLTYFNYEAQQDKSGLPNDRFSAERPEGSISTLTIQRTEQRDSAMYRCASSFGTGIYEQYFGPGTRLTVT.

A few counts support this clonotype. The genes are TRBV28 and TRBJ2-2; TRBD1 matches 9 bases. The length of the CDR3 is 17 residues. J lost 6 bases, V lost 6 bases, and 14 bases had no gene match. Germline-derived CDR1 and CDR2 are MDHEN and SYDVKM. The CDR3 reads CASRPSPHRGLAGELFF. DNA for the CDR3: TGTGCCAGCAGACCTTCCCCCCACAGGGGGCTAGCCGGGGAGCTGTTTTTT. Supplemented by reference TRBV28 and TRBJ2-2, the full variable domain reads DVKVTQSSRYLVKRTGEKVFLECVQDMDHENMFWYRQDPGLGLRLIYFSYDVKMKEKGDIPEGYSVSREKKERFSLILESASTNQTSMYLCASRPSPHRGLAGELFFGEGSRLTVL.

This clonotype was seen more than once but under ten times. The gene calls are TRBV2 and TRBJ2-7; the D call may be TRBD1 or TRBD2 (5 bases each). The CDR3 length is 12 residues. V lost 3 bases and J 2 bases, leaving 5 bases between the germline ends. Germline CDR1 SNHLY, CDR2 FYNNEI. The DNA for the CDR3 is TGTGCCAGCAGTGAGGGGGCCTACGAGCAGTACTTC. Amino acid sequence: CASSEGAYEQYF.

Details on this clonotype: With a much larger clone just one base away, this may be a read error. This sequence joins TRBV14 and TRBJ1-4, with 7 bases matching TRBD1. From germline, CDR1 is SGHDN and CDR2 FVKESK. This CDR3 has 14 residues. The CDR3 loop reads CAGSPTGNNEKLFF. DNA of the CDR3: TGTGCCGGCAGCCCGACAGGGAATAATGAAAAACTGTTTTTT. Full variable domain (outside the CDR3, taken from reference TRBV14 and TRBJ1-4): EAGVTQFPSHSVIEKGQTVTLRCDPISGHDNLYWYRRVMGKEIKFLLHFVKESKQDESGMPNNRFLAERTGGTYSTLKVQPAELEDSGVYFCAGSPTGNNEKLFFGSGTQLSVL.

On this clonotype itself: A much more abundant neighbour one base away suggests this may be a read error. Here the CDR3 reads CSISTGKETQYF. As DNA, the CDR3 is TGCAGCATTTCTACGGGGAAAGAGACCCAGTACTTC. This chain uses TRBV29-1 with TRBJ2-5; possible D gene TRBD2, 5 bases. V was shortened by 8 bases and J by 3 bases, with 13 bases between the two germline ends. The CDR3 sequence is 12 residues long. Germline loops: CDR1 SQVTM, CDR2 ANQGSEA.

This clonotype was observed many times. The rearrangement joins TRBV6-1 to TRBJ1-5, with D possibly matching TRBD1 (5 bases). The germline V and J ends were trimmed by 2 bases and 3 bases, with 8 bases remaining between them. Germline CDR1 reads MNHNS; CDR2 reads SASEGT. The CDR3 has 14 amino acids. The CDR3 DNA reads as TGTGCCAGCAGTGAACAGGGCTACAATCAGCCCCAGCATTTT. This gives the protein CASSEQGYNQPQHF.

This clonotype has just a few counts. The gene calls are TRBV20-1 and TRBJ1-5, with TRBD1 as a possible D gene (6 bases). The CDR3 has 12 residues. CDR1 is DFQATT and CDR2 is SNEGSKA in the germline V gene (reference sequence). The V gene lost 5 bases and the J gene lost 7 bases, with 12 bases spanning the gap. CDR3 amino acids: CSAHRVGQPQHF. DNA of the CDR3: TGCAGTGCTCACAGGGTAGGGCAGCCCCAGCATTTT.

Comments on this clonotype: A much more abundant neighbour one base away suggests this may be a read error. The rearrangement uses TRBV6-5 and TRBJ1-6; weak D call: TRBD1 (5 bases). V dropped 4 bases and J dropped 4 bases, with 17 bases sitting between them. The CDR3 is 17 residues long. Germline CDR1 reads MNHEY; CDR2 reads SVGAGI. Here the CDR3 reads CASSWGPIQEYNSPLHF. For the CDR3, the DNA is TGTGCCAGCAGTTGGGGACCAATACAGGAATATAATTCACCCCTCCACTTT.

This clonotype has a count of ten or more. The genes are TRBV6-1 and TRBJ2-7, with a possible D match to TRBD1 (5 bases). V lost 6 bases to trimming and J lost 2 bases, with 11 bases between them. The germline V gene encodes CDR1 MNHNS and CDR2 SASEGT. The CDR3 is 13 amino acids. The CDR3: CASSQGPTYEQYF. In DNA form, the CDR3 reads TGTGCCAGCAGCCAGGGTCCTACCTACGAGCAGTACTTC.

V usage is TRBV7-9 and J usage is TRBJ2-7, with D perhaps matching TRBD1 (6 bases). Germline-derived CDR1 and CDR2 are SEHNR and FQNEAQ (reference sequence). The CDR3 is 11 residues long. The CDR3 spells CASSWTEVYHV. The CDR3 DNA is TGTGCCAGCTCCTGGACAGAGGTGTACCATGTC.